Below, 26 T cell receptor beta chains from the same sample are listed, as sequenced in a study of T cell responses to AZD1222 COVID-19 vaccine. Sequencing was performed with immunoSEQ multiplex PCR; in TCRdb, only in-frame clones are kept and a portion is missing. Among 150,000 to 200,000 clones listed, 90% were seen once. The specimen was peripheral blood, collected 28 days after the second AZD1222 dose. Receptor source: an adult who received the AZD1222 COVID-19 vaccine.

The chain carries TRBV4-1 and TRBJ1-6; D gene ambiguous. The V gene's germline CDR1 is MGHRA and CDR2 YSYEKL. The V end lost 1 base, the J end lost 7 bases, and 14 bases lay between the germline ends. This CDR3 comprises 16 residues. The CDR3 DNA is TGCGCCAGCAGCCAAGGGTCATTGGGGAGCAATTCACCCCTCCACTTT. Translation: CASSQGSLGSNSPLHF.

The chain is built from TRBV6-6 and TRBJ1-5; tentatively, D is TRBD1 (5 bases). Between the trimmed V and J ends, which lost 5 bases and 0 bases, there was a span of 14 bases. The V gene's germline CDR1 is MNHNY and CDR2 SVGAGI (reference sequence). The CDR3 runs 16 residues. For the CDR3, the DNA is TGTGCCAGCAGTCAAAGGAGGGGAGATAGCAATCAGCCCCAGCATTTT. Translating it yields CASSQRRGDSNQPQHF.

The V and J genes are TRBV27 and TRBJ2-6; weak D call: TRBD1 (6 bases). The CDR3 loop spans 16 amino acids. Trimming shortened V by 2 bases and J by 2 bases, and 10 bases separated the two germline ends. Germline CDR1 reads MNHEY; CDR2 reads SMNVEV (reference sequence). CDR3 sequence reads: CASSLPQGTGANVLTF. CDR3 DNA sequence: TGTGCCAGCAGTTTACCCCAGGGGACTGGGGCCAACGTCCTGACTTTC.

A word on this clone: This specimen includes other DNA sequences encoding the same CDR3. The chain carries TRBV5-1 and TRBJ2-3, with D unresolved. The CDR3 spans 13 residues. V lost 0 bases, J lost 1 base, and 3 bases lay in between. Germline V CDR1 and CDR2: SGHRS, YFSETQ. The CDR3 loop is CASSLGGTDTQYF. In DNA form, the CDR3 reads TGCGCCAGCAGCTTGGGAGGCACAGATACGCAGTATTTT.

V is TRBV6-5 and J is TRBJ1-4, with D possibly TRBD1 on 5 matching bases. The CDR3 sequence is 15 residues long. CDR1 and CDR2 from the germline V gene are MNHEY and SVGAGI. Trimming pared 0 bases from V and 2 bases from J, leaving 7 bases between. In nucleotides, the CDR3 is TGTGCCAGCAGTTACTCAGGGGTGACTAATGAAAAACTGTTTTTT. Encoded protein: CASSYSGVTNEKLFF.

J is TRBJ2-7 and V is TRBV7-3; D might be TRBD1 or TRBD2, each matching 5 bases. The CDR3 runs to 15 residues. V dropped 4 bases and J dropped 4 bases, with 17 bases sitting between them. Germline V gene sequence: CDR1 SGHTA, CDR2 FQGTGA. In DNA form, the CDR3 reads TGTGCCAGCAGCTCCTACCCTGGGGGTCCATACGAGCAGTACTTC. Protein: CASSSYPGGPYEQYF.

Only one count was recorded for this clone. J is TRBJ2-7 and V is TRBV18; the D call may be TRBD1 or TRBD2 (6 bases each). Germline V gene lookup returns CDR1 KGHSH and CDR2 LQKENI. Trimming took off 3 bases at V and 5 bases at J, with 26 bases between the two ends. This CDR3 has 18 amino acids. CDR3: CASSPLRKGRDIPNEQYF. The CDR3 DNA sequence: TGTGCCAGCTCACCCCTCAGGAAGGGGCGGGACATTCCCAACGAGCAGTACTTC.

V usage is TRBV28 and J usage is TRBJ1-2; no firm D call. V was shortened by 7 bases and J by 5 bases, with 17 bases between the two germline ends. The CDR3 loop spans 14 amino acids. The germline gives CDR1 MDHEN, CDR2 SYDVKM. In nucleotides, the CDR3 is TGTGCCAGCACTACCAGCGAAGCTAGGTATGGCTACACCTTC. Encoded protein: CASTTSEARYGYTF.

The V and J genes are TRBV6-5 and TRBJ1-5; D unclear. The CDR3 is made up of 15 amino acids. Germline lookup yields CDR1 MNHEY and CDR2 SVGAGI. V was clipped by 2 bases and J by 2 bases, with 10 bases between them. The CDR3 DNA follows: TGTGCCAGCAGTTACGAGAGGACGGGCAATCAGCCCCAGCATTTT. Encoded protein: CASSYERTGNQPQHF.

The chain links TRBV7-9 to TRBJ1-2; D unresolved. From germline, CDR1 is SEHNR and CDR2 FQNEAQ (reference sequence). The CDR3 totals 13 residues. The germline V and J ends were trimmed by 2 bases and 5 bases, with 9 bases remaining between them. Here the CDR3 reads CASSLQALYGYTF. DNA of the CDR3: TGTGCCAGCAGCTTACAGGCTCTATATGGCTACACCTTC.

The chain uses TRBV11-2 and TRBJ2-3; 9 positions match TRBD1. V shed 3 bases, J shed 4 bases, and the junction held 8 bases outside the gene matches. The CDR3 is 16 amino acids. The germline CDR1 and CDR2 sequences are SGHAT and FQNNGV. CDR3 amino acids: CASSFRQGVRSDTQYF. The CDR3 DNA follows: TGTGCCAGCAGCTTTAGACAGGGGGTTCGGTCAGATACGCAGTATTTT.

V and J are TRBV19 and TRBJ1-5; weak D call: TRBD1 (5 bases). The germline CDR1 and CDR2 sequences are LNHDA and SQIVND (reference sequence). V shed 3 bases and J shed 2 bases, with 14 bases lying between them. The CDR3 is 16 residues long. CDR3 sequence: CASSIARTQRNQPQHF. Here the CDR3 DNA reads TGTGCCAGTAGTATTGCCCGGACACAACGCAATCAGCCCCAGCATTTT.

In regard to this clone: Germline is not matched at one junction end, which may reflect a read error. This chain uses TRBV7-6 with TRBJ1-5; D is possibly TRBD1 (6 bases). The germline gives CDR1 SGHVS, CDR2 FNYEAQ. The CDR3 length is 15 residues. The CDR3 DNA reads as TGTGCCAGCAGCTTATTTTCGACAGGCAACCAGCCCCAGCATTTT. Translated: CASSLFSTGNQPQHF.

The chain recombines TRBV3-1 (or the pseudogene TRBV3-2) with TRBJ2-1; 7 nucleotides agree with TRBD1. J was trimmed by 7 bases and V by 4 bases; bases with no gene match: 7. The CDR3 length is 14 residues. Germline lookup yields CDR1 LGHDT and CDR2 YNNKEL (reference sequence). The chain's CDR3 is CASSLGQARNEQFF. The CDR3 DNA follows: TGTGCCAGCAGCCTAGGACAGGCCCGAAATGAGCAGTTCTTC.

CDR3 residues: CASSLEGSSYNSPLHF. Written as DNA, the CDR3 is TGTGCCAGCAGTTTGGAGGGGAGCTCCTATAATTCACCCCTCCACTTT. The J gene is TRBJ1-6, the V gene TRBV27; possible D gene TRBD1, 5 bases. Germline CDR1 is MNHEY and CDR2 is SMNVEV (reference sequence). V gave up 3 bases and J gave up 0 bases, with 9 bases separating them. The CDR3 length is 16 residues.

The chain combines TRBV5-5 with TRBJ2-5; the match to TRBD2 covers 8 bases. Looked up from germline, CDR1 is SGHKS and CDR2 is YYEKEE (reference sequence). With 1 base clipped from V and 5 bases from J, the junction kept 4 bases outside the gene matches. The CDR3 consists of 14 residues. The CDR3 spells CASSLSSGTETQYF. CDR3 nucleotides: TGTGCCAGCAGCTTGAGTAGCGGGACTGAGACCCAGTACTTC.

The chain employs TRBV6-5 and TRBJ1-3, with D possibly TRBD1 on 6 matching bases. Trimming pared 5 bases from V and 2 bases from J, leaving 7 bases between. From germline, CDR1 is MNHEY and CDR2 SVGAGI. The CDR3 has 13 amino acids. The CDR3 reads CASSRQAGNTIYF. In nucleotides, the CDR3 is TGTGCCAGCAGTAGACAGGCTGGAAACACCATATATTTT.

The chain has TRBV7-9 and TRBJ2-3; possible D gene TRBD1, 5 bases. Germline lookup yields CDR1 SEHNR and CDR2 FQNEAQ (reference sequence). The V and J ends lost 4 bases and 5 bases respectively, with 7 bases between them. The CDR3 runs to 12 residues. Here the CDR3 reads CASSSTEDTQYF. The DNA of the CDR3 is TGTGCCAGCAGCTCGACAGAAGATACGCAGTATTTT.

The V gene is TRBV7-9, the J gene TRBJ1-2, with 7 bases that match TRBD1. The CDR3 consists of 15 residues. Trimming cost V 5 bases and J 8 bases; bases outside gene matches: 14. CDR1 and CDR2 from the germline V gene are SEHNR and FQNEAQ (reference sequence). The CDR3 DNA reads TGTGCCAGCAGCCCACCAGACAGGGCCTTGGGGGGCTACACCTTC. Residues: CASSPPDRALGGYTF. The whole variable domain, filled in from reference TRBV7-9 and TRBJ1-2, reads DTGVSQNPRHKITKRGQNVTFRCDPISEHNRLYWYRQTLGQGPEFLTYFQNEAQLEKSRLLSDRFSAERPKGSFSTLEIQRTEQGDSAMYLCASSPPDRALGGYTFGSGTRLTVV.

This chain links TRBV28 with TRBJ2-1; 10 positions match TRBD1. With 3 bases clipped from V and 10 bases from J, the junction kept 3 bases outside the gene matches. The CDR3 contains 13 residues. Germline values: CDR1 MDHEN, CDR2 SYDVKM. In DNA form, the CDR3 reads TGTGCCAGCAGTTTGACAGGGGGCAGAGAGCAGTTCTTC. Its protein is CASSLTGGREQFF.

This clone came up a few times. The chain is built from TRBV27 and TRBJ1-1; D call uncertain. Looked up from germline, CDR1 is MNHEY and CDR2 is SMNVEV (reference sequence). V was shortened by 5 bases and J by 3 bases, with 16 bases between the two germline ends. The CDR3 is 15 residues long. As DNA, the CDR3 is TGTGCCAGCAGTGCCCCCGGGCGGCGGTACACTGAAGCTTTCTTT. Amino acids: CASSAPGRRYTEAFF.

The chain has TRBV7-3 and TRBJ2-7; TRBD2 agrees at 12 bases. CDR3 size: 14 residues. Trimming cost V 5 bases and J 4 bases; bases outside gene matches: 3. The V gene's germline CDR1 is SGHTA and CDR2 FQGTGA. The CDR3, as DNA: TGTGCCAGCAGCCCAGGGACTAGCGGGTACGAGCAGTACTTC. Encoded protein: CASSPGTSGYEQYF.

In DNA, the CDR3 is TGTGCCAGCAGTTACCCCCCTCTTGGTGGAAATGAAAAACTGTTTTTT. Its translation is CASSYPPLGGNEKLFF. The chain couples TRBV6-2 or TRBV6-3 to TRBJ1-4; D is ambiguous. This CDR3 comprises 16 residues. Trimming shortened V by 2 bases and J by 5 bases, and 15 bases separated the two germline ends. The germline gives CDR1 MNHEY, CDR2 SVGEGT.

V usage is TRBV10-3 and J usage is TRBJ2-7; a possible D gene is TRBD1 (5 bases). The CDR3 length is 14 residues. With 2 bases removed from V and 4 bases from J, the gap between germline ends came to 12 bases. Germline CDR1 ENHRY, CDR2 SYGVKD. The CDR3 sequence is CAISERQGSYEQYF. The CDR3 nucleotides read TGTGCCATCAGTGAGAGGCAGGGATCATACGAGCAGTACTTC.

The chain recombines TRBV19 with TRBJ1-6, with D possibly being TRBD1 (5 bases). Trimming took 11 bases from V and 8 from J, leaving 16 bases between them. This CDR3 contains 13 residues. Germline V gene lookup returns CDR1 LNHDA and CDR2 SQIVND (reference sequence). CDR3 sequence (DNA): TGTGCCGCAACTCCGGGACCTTATTCACCCCTCCACTTT. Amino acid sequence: CAATPGPYSPLHF.

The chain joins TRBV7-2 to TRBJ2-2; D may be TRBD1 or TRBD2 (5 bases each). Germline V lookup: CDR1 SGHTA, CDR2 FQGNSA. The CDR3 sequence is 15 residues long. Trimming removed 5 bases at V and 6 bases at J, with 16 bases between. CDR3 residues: CASSITRDHPGELFF. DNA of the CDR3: TGTGCCAGCAGCATTACCAGGGACCATCCCGGGGAGCTGTTTTTT.